These 12 T cell receptor beta chains originate from one sample sequenced in a study of control samples from healthy donors and cancer patients. Generated by immunoSEQ multiplex PCR, the TCRdb table keeps only in-frame clones and is missing some. This table has 45,000 to 70,000 clones, approximately 90% appearing once. Sequencing input: PBMCs. These receptors were obtained from a man younger than 40 with colorectal cancer.

The chain joins TRBV9 to TRBJ2-7; tentatively, D is TRBD1 (6 bases). The germline V and J ends were trimmed by 1 base and 6 bases, with 11 bases remaining between them. Germline V gene data show CDR1 as SGDLS and CDR2 as YYNGEE. This CDR3 has 13 residues. The CDR3, as DNA: TGTGCCAGCAGCGTAAACAGGGCCGGCGAGCAGTACTTC. Protein: CASSVNRAGEQYF.

J is TRBJ2-1 and V is TRBV19, with D possibly called TRBD1 or TRBD2 (5 bases each). Deletions cut 9 bases from V and 4 bases from J, with 10 bases between. There are 12 residues in the CDR3. Looked up from germline, CDR1 is LNHDA and CDR2 is SQIVND (reference sequence). The DNA for the CDR3 is TGTGCCAGCGGGACCCAGTACAATGAGCAGTTCTTC. It specifies CASGTQYNEQFF.

The chain carries TRBV18 and TRBJ2-2; D gene ambiguous. The CDR3 contains 14 residues. Trimming removed 3 bases from V and 7 bases from J, with 12 bases in between. Germline-derived CDR1 and CDR2 are KGHSH and LQKENI. CDR3 sequence (DNA): TGTGCCAGCTCACCTGTTGCTCCGGACGGGGAGCTGTTTTTT. Translated, it gives CASSPVAPDGELFF.

The chain is built from TRBV10-3 and TRBJ1-5; D remains unclear. Trimming left V 4 bases short and J 3 bases short, with 19 bases between. The CDR3 runs to 17 residues. Germline lookup yields CDR1 ENHRY and CDR2 SYGVKD. CDR3 sequence: CAISGNYPGISNQPQHF. The DNA of the CDR3 is TGTGCCATCAGTGGGAATTACCCCGGCATCTCCAATCAGCCCCAGCATTTT.

The chain is built from TRBV19 and TRBJ1-5; D perhaps matches TRBD1 (5 bases). This CDR3 has 13 amino acids. CDR1 is LNHDA and CDR2 is SQIVND in the germline V gene (reference sequence). V was clipped by 4 bases and J by 4 bases, with 8 bases between them. The chain's CDR3 is CASSREGNQPQHF. In nucleotides, the CDR3 is TGTGCCAGTAGTAGGGAGGGGAATCAGCCCCAGCATTTT.

The chain is built from TRBV4-2 and TRBJ1-1; D is unclear. The CDR3 has 12 residues. The V and J ends lost 3 bases and 0 bases respectively, with 2 bases between them. Germline values: CDR1 LGHNA, CDR2 YNFKEQ. DNA of the CDR3: TGTGCCAGCAGCCATTTGAACACTGAAGCTTTCTTT. This translates into CASSHLNTEAFF.

The chain links TRBV9 to TRBJ2-2, with 10 bases that match TRBD2. V was pared by 2 bases and J by 1 base, with 2 bases of the junction left unmatched. The germline gives CDR1 SGDLS, CDR2 YYNGEE. The CDR3 is 16 amino acids. The CDR3 sequence is CASSVVAGGNTGELFF. CDR3 in DNA: TGTGCCAGCAGCGTCGTAGCGGGGGGGAACACCGGGGAGCTGTTTTTT.

CDR3 sequence (DNA): TGTGCCAGCAGCAAAAGGACTAGCGGGGTGGGCACAGATACGCAGTATTTT. Amino acid sequence: CASSKRTSGVGTDTQYF. The gene calls are TRBV7-9 and TRBJ2-3; 12 bases fit TRBD2. The CDR3 is made up of 17 amino acids. CDR1 is SEHNR, CDR2 FQNEAQ, per germline (reference sequence). V lost 5 bases and J lost 1; bases outside the gene matches: 7.

CDR3 protein: CASSPLGTGANVLTF. DNA for the CDR3: TGTGCCAGCTCACCACTAGGGACTGGGGCCAACGTCCTGACTTTC. The chain has TRBV18 and TRBJ2-6, with unresolved D. This CDR3 has 15 residues. Trimming shortened V by 1 base and J by 2 bases, and 6 bases separated the two germline ends. Germline V gene sequence: CDR1 KGHSH, CDR2 LQKENI. Complete variable domain (other parts from reference TRBV18 and TRBJ2-6): NAGVMQNPRHLVRRRGQEARLRCSPMKGHSHVYWYRQLPEEGLKFMVYLQKENIIDESGMPKERFSAEFPKEGPSILRIQQVVRGDSAAYFCASSPLGTGANVLTFGAGSRLTVL.

The chain carries TRBV5-6 and TRBJ1-5; 9 bases map to TRBD1. The CDR3 loop spans 17 amino acids. V trimming: 3 bases; J trimming: 6 bases; junction bases outside the gene matches: 13. Germline V gives CDR1 SGHDT, CDR2 YYEEEE. Here the CDR3 reads CASSSTLRQGVVQPQHF. CDR3 nucleotide sequence: TGTGCCAGCAGCTCGACCTTACGACAGGGGGTGGTTCAGCCCCAGCATTTT.

CDR3 coding DNA: TGTGCCAGCAGCCAACAAGAGACCCAGTACTTC. Amino acids: CASSQQETQYF. V is TRBV7-9 and J is TRBJ2-5; D not resolved. This CDR3 has 11 amino acids. Germline lookup yields CDR1 SEHNR and CDR2 FQNEAQ (reference sequence). V was pared by 5 bases and J by 2 bases, with 3 bases between. Full variable domain (missing parts from reference TRBV7-9 and TRBJ2-5): DTGVSQNPRHKITKRGQNVTFRCDPISEHNRLYWYRQTLGQGPEFLTYFQNEAQLEKSRLLSDRFSAERPKGSFSTLEIQRTEQGDSAMYLCASSQQETQYFGPGTRLLVL.

CDR3 sequence (DNA): TGCGCCAGCAGCCAGGCGGATGGGGTCCTCCACTTT. Its protein is CASSQADGVLHF. V usage is TRBV4-1 and J usage is TRBJ1-6, with no clear D. Germline V gives CDR1 MGHRA, CDR2 YSYEKL. The V end was cut by 3 bases, the J end by 15 bases, with 12 bases between. The CDR3 length is 12 residues.